The rows below give T cell receptor beta chains drawn from one sample of a study of T cells after yellow fever vaccination. TCRdb ran MiXCR on the 5' RACE reads and lists one entry per CDR3 protein. Of about 170,000 distinct CDR3 sequences in the sample, approximately 10% are singletons; the top ten hold 30% to 45%. Material: CD8+ T cells sorted from PBMCs, obtained 15 days after the yellow fever booster vaccination. These receptors came from a man aged 18-30 years who received the YFV17D yellow fever vaccine. Each CDR3 is given with its conserved first and last residue. The D gene is left open where the match is weak. A clone size is listed for some rows: how often the clone was seen (once, few, many), or a class if it is expanded.

size	V	J	D	DNA	CDR3
-	TRBV4-1	TRBJ2-2	-	TGCGCCAGCACCCGACTTTGGCCCGGGGACACCGGGGAGCTGTTTTTT	CASTRLWPGDTGELFF
-	TRBV6-5	TRBJ2-1	-	TGTGCCAGCACCCAAAGGGGGTCGGCGGTCAATGAGCAGTTCTTC	CASTQRGSAVNEQFF
-	TRBV19	TRBJ1-1	-	TGTGCCAGTACAATGACACTGAACACTGAAGCTTTCTTT	CASTMTLNTEAFF
-	TRBV2	TRBJ2-5	TRBD1	TGTGCCAGCACCCCTCCTGCTGACAGGGGCGACCAAGAGACCCAGTACTTC	CASTPPADRGDQETQYF
many	TRBV11-2	TRBJ2-1	-	TGTGCCAGCAAGGGTCGTTTTAAGTCCTACAATGAGCAGTTCTTC	CASKGRFKSYNEQFF
-	TRBV3-1	TRBJ2-1	-	TGTGCCAGCAGCCAAGTTAGTCGCCCGGTTCCGGGAAGAGATGAGCAGTTCTTC	CASSQVSRPVPGRDEQFF
-	TRBV20-1	TRBJ1-5	TRBD1	TGCAGTGCTAGAGAGGACAGGGGCAATCAGCCCCAGCATTTT	CSAREDRGNQPQHF
few	TRBV10-2	TRBJ2-5	-	TGCGCCAGCACTCGGGACTCCTTGTTGGTCCAGTACTTC	CASTRDSLLVQYF
few	TRBV7-9	TRBJ2-7	TRBD1	TGTGCCAGCAGCTCCCGGGACAGGGGAGAGGAGCAGTACTTC	CASSSRDRGEEQYF
few	TRBV10-3	TRBJ1-1	TRBD1	TGTGCCATCAGTGAGTCCCCCGGACAGGGAGTAACTGAAGCTTTCTTT	CAISESPGQGVTEAFF
-	TRBV7-2	TRBJ2-2	-	TGTGCCAGCAGCCCCATGGGCCCCGGGGAGCTGTTTTTT	CASSPMGPGELFF
few	TRBV29-1	TRBJ1-2	TRBD1	TGCAGCGTTGAAGAGGCAGGGGGCATTCTTACTGCGCCTACATACTATGGCTACACCTTC	CSVEEAGGILTAPTYYGYTF
few	TRBV6-6	TRBJ1-1	-	TGTGCCAGCAGCCTTCTGGGGTTGGAAGCTTTCTTT	CASSLLGLEAFF
-	TRBV29-1	TRBJ1-1	-	TGCAGCGCCAAGACAGGTGGATGGACTGAAGCTTTCTTT	CSAKTGGWTEAFF
-	TRBV5-4	TRBJ1-2	-	TGTGCCAGCAGCTTGCGCGTGCCGTATGGCTACACCTTC	CASSLRVPYGYTF
-	TRBV3-1	TRBJ2-4	-	TGTGCCAGCAGCCAAGACGGGGCGGCAGGGGGGAACATTCAGTACTTC	CASSQDGAAGGNIQYF
-	TRBV18	TRBJ2-3	-	TGTGCCAGCTCAGAGAACGGGGGCCCGAGGCAGTATTTT	CASSENGGPRQYF
-	TRBV6-5	TRBJ2-2	-	TGTGCCAGCAGTTATAAAATCCAGAGTTACACCGGGGAGCTGTTTTTT	CASSYKIQSYTGELFF